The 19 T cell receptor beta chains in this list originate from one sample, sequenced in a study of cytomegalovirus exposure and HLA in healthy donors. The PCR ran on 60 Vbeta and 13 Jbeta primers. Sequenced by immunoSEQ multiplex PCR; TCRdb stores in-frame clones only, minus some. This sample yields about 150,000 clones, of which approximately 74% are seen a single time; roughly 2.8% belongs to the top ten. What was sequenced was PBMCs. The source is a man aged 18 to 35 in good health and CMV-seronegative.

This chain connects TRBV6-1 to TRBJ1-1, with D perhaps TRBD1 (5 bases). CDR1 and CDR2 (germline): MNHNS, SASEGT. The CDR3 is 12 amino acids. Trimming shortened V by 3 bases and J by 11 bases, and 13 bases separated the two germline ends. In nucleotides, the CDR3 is TGTGCCAGCAGTGAGGGGGGAGAGAAGGCTTTCTTT. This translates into CASSEGGEKAFF.

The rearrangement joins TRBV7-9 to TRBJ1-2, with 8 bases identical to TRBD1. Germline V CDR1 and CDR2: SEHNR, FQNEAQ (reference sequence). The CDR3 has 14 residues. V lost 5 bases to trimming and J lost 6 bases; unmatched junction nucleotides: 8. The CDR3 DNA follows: TGTGCCAGCAGCCTCGGACAGGGAAAGCATGGCTACACCTTC. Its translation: CASSLGQGKHGYTF.

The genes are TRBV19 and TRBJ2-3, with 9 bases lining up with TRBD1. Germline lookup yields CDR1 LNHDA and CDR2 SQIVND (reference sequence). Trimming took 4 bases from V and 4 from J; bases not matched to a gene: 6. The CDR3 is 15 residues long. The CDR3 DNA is TGTGCCAGTAGTAAAATAACAGGGGGCCCAGATACGCAGTATTTT. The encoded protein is CASSKITGGPDTQYF.

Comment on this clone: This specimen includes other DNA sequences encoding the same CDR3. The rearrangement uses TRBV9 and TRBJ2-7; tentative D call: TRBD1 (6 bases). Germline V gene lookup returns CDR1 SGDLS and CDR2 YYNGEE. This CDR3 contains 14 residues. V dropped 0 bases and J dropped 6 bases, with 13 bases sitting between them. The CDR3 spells CASSVGTGLAEQYF. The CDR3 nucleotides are TGTGCCAGCAGCGTAGGAACAGGGCTGGCCGAGCAGTACTTC.

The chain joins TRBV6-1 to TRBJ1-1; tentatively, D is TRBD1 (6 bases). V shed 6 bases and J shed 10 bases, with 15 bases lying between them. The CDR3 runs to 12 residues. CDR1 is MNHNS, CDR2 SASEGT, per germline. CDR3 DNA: TGTGCCAGCAGGGCCTTGCAGGGGCGAGCTTTCTTT. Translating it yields CASRALQGRAFF.

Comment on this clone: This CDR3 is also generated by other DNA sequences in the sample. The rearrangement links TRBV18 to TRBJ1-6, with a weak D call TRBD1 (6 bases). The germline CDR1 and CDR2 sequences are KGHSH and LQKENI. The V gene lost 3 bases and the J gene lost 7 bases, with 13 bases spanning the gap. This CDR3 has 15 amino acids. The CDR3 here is CASSPGGGPNSPLHF. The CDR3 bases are TGTGCCAGCTCACCGGGGGGGGGCCCGAATTCACCCCTCCACTTT.

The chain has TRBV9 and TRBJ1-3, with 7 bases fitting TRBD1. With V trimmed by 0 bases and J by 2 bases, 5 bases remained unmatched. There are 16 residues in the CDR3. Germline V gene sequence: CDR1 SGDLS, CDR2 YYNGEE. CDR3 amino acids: CASSVAGGGPGNTIYF. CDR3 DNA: TGTGCCAGCAGCGTAGCTGGAGGGGGCCCTGGAAACACCATATATTTT.

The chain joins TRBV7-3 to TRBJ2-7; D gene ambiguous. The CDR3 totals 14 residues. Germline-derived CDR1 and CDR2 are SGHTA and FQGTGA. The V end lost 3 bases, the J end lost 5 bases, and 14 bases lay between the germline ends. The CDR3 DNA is TGTGCCAGCAGCTTCAGAGGAAGAATCAACGAGCAGTACTTC. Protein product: CASSFRGRINEQYF. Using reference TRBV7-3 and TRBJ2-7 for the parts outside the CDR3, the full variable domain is GAGVSQTPSNKVTEKGKYVELRCDPISGHTALYWYRQSLGQGPEFLIYFQGTGAADDSGLPNDRFFAVRPEGSVSTLKIQRTERGDSAVYLCASSFRGRINEQYFGPGTRLTVT.

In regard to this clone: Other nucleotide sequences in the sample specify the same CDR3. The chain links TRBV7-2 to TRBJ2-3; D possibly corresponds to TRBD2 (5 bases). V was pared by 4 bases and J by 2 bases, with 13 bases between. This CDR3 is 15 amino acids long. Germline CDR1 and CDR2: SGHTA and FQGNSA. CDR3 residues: CASSSSGNPTDTQYF. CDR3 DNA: TGTGCCAGCAGCTCCTCCGGGAACCCCACAGATACGCAGTATTTT.

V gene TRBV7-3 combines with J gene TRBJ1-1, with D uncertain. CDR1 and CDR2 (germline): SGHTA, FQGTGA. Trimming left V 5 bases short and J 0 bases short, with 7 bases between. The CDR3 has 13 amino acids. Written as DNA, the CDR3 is TGTGCCAGCAGCGCGAATGTGAACACTGAAGCTTTCTTT. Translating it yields CASSANVNTEAFF.

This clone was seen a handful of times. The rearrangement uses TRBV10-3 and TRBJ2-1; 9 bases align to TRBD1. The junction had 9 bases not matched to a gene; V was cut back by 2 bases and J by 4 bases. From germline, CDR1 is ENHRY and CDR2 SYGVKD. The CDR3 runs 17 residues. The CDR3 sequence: CAISETNRGLQYNEQFF. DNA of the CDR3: TGTGCCATCAGTGAGACCAACAGGGGGCTTCAATACAATGAGCAGTTCTTC.

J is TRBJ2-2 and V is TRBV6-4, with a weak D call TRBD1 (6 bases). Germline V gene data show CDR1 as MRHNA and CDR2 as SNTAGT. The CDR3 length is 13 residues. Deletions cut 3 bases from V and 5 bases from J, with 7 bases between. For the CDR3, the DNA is TGTGCCAGCAGTGATACAGGGACCGGGGAGCTGTTTTTT. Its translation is CASSDTGTGELFF.

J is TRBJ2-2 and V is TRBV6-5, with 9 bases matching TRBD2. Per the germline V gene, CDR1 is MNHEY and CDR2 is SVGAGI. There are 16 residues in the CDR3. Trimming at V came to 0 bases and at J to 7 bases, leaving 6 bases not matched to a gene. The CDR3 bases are TGTGCCAGCAGTTACTCGAGGCCAGCGGGGGGCGGGGAGCTGTTTTTT. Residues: CASSYSRPAGGGELFF.

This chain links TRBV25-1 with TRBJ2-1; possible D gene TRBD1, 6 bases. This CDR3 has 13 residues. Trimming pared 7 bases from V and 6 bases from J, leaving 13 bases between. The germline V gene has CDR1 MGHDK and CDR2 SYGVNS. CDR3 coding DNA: TGTGCCAGCACCGAAGGACAGTTCAATGAGCAGTTCTTC. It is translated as CASTEGQFNEQFF.

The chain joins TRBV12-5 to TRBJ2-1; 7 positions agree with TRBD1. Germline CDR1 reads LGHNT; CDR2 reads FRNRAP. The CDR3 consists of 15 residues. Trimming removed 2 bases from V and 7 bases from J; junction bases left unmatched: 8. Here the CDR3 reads CASGLWEGGWNEQFF. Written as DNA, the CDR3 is TGTGCTAGTGGTTTGTGGGAAGGGGGCTGGAATGAGCAGTTCTTC. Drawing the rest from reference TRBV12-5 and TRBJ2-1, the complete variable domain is DARVTQTPRHKVTEMGQEVTMRCQPILGHNTVFWYRQTMMQGLELLAYFRNRAPLDDSGMPKDRFSAEMPDATLATLKIQPSEPRDSAVYFCASGLWEGGWNEQFFGPGTRLTVL.

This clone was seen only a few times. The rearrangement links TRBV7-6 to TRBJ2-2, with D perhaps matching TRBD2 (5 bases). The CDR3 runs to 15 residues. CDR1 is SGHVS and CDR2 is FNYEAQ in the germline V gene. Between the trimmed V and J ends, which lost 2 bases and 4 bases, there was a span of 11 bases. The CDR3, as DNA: TGTGCCAGCAGCTTACAGCTCGGGGTCACCGGGGAGCTGTTTTTT. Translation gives CASSLQLGVTGELFF.

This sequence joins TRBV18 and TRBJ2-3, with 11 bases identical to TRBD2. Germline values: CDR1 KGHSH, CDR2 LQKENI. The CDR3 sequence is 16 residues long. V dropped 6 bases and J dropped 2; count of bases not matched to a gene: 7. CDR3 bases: TGTGCCAGCTCGCCTACTAGCGGGGGATTCACAGATACGCAGTATTTT. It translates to CASSPTSGGFTDTQYF.

CDR3 amino acids: CASSTGTGGRTGELFF. Written as DNA, the CDR3 is TGTGCCAGTAGTACCGGGACAGGGGGCAGGACCGGGGAGCTGTTTTTT. The V call is TRBV19, the J call TRBJ2-2, with TRBD1 matching 12 bases. The length of the CDR3 is 16 residues. V gave up 4 bases and J gave up 5 bases; unmatched junction bases: 5. Germline V gene data show CDR1 as LNHDA and CDR2 as SQIVND (reference sequence).

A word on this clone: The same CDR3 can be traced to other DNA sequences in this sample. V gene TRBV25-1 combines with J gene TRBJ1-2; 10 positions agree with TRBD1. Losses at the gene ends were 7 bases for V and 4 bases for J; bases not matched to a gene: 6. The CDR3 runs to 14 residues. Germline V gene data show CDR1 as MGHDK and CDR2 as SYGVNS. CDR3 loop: CASTGTGARYGYTF. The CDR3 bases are TGTGCCAGCACTGGGACAGGGGCACGCTATGGCTACACCTTC.